This T cell receptor (beta chain) was observed in a study of graft-versus-host responses after intestinal transplantation listed by TCRdb under 2021. Background for the entire study: Recipients received multivisceral, liver-intestinal, or isolated intestinal transplants. Anti-thymocyte globulin induction was given to all recipients, followed by maintenance tacrolimus and steroids for approximately 3 years. Graft-versus-host and host-versus-graft alloreactive T cell clones were tracked in the graft, circulation and bone marrow after intestinal transplantation using bulk TCR-beta CDR3 sequencing. Alloreactive clones were identified by sequencing pre-transplant mixed lymphocyte reaction products and comparing them with unstimulated pre-transplant donor and recipient T cells. A cohort of about two dozen intestinal transplant recipients, including one retransplant, was enrolled, and a few patients lacking pretransplant specimens were excluded. Donor T cell macrochimerism was defined as a peak of at least 4% donor T cells among recipient peripheral blood mononuclear cells. Rather than going through the commercial service, samples from a few later patients were sequenced in-house on an Illumina MiSeq and processed with MiXCR. The research as a whole found: In patients with donor T cell macrochimerism, the allografts had high GvH to HvG T cell clonal ratios. GvH clones were detected in recipient bone marrow, and some appeared earlier in ileal mucosa or blood, consistent with an intestinal mucosal origin. The relatively low number and heterogeneity of intestinal transplant patients limited the conclusions. Early after transplant, peak levels of circulating GvH clones were associated with declines in HvG clones.

Concerning this clone: Its antigen has not been determined. No much larger clonotype is one base removed from it; base qualities were not supplied.

Inclusive of the bounding cysteine and phenylalanine, the CDR3 is 15 residues long. The CDR3 DNA has 45 bases and is translated from base 1. From V the trimming removes 6 bases and from J it removes 0 bases, while the gene matches leave 5 bases of the junction unaccounted for. Reading the germline V gene (reference sequence) gives CDR1 MNHNY and CDR2 SVGAGI. Library preparation was by the immunoSEQ multiplex PCR assay. For most patients, high-throughput TCR-beta CDR3 sequencing of genomic DNA was performed by Adaptive Biotechnologies. In the authors' own workflow: TCR sequencing data were retrieved from Adaptive's ImmunoSEQ software for roughly 20 patients, whereas a few other patients were processed with MiXCR and VDJtools. Because the origin of CDR3 nucleotide sequences shared between donor and recipient could not be assigned, those sequences were removed. At least 2-fold expansion over unstimulated cells and a minimum CFSE-low frequency of 0.002% (template counts) or 0.001% (read counts) were required for clones to be classified as alloreactive. Clones detected in sequenced pre-transplant spleen, lymph node, or MLR CFSE-low populations of the donor or recipient were defined as mappable. The cumulative frequency of alloreactive clones was calculated as a percentage of all sequences, weighted by copy number. As stored in TCRdb, this immuneACCESS dataset retains in-frame rearrangements with V and J assigned. A fraction of the clones does not appear; measured against another copy, unresolved V genes explain less than half of the discrepancy, and the remainder lacks a known reason. V and J calls and clone size follow that table, whereas D and trimming were derived from the DNA. The sample yields fewer than 30,000 clones; 80% to 90% were counted once. The ten largest clonotypes hold 0.95% to 1% of the sample.

Blood samples were collected up to 4 times in the first month after transplant and then at least monthly when available. Recombination joined TRBV6-6 with TRBJ1-5; the junction holds 7 bases that match TRBD1. Sequences were derived from PBMCs, sampled around 440 days after intestinal transplant. This clonotype was sampled from a human patient who received an intestinal transplant, so some T cells may come from the graft donor. The CDR3 in this case is CASRQTGYSNQPQHF. The sequenced DNA is TGTGCCAGCAGACAGACAGGGTATAGCAATCAGCCCCAGCATTTT.